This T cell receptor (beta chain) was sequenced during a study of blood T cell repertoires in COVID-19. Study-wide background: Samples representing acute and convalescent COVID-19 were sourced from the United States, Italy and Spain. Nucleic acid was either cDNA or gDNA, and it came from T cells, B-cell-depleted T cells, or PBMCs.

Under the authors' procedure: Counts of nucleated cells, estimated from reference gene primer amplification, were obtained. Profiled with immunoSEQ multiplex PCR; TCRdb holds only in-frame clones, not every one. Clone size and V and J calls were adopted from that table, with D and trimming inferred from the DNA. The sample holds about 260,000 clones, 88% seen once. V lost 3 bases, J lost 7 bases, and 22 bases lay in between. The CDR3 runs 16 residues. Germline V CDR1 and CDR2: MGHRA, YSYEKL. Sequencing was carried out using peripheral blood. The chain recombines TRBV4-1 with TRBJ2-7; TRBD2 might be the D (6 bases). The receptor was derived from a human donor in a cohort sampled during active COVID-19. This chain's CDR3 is CASSHLGAGGRWEQYF. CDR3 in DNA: TGCGCCAGCAGCCATTTAGGGGCCGGGGGTCGGTGGGAGCAGTACTTC.